These T cell receptor beta chains were read from a single sample in a study of blood T cell repertoires in COVID-19. Sequencing was performed with immunoSEQ multiplex PCR; in TCRdb, only in-frame clones are kept and a portion is missing. The sample lists 65,000 to 80,000 clones; 90% were seen once. Specimen: peripheral blood. These receptors were obtained from a human donor in a cohort sampled during active COVID-19. CDR3s include the opening cysteine and the closing phenylalanine or tryptophan. D genes are given only for firm matches. Size is omitted from some rows. Given values are once, few, many or a class for expanded clones.

J: TRBJ2-3
D: .
V: TRBV3-1/TRBV3-2
size: .
DNA: TGTGCCAGCAGCCAAGACCAACGCGGGAGCACAGATACGCAGTATTTT
CDR3: CASSQDQRGSTDTQYF

J: TRBJ1-4
D: .
V: TRBV30
size: .
DNA: TGTGCCTGGACAGGTCCAAATGAAAAACTGTTTTTT
CDR3: CAWTGPNEKLFF

J: TRBJ2-3
D: .
V: TRBV27
size: .
DNA: TGTGCCAGCAGCAACCAGGGTGATACGCAGTATTTT
CDR3: CASSNQGDTQYF

J: TRBJ2-7
D: .
V: TRBV6-5
size: .
DNA: TGTGCCAGCAGCTTTGACAGTCCATACGAGCAGTACTTC
CDR3: CASSFDSPYEQYF

J: TRBJ1-5
D: .
V: TRBV6-5
size: .
DNA: TGTGCCAGCAGCCCGCGCCGGGTAGTTGGTCAGCCCCAGCATTTT
CDR3: CASSPRRVVGQPQHF

J: TRBJ1-1
D: .
V: TRBV19
size: once
DNA: TGTGCCAGTAGTATAGAGCCGGGGATCACTGAAGCTTTCTTT
CDR3: CASSIEPGITEAFF

J: TRBJ2-1
D: TRBD2
V: TRBV13
size: .
DNA: TGTGCCAGCAGCTTGGGTAGCGGGAGGGCCGGGCGACATGAGCAGTTCTTC
CDR3: CASSLGSGRAGRHEQFF

J: TRBJ2-1
D: TRBD1
V: TRBV28
size: .
DNA: TGTGCCAGCAGTTTCAGAGGGGGCCTTAACGGGAATGAGCAGTTCTTC
CDR3: CASSFRGGLNGNEQFF

J: TRBJ2-5
D: .
V: TRBV3-1/TRBV3-2
size: .
DNA: TGTGCCAGCAGCCAAGGGGCGGGGTTGGAGACCCAGTACTTC
CDR3: CASSQGAGLETQYF

J: TRBJ2-7
D: .
V: TRBV6-6
size: .
DNA: TGTGCCAGCTCCCAGGGGGGCTACGAGCAGTACTTC
CDR3: CASSQGGYEQYF

J: TRBJ2-2
D: .
V: TRBV6-1
size: few
DNA: TGTGCCAGCAGTGAAGTAGGGCAGGAGGTCACCGGGGAGCTGTTTTTT
CDR3: CASSEVGQEVTGELFF

J: TRBJ1-2
D: .
V: TRBV19
size: .
DNA: TGTGCCATGAAGACAGTCAACGGCTACACCTTC
CDR3: CAMKTVNGYTF

J: TRBJ2-7
D: .
V: TRBV6-6
size: .
DNA: TGTGCCAGCAGTTACGGCGGCGAGCAGTACTTC
CDR3: CASSYGGEQYF

J: TRBJ2-1
D: TRBD2
V: TRBV11-2
size: once
DNA: TGTGCCAGCAGCTATAGCGGGAGAGGCCACAATGAGCAGTTCTTC
CDR3: CASSYSGRGHNEQFF

J: TRBJ2-7
D: .
V: TRBV2
size: .
DNA: TGTGCCAGCAGAGTAGACTTAACAGGGAACGAGCAGTACTTC
CDR3: CASRVDLTGNEQYF

J: TRBJ2-1
D: .
V: TRBV5-6
size: .
DNA: TGTGCCAGCAGCTTGGCGGGTGGGGTAGCGGATCAGTTCTTC
CDR3: CASSLAGGVADQFF

J: TRBJ2-5
D: TRBD1
V: TRBV7-2
size: once
DNA: TGTGCCAGCAGCCCATCAGGGACAGGGGTTCAAGAGACCCAGTACTTC
CDR3: CASSPSGTGVQETQYF

J: TRBJ2-7
D: TRBD2
V: TRBV7-9
size: .
DNA: TGTGCCAGCAGCTATGGGACTAGCGGGAAAGGATCCTACGAGCAGTACTTC
CDR3: CASSYGTSGKGSYEQYF

J: TRBJ2-6
D: TRBD2
V: TRBV19
size: once
DNA: TGTGCCAGTAGTATAGGGGAGGGCTCTGGGGCCAACGTCCTGACTTTC
CDR3: CASSIGEGSGANVLTF

J: TRBJ2-7
D: TRBD1
V: TRBV5-1
size: .
DNA: TGCGCCAGCAGCTTCGGGACAGGGTCAGACGAGCAGTACTTC
CDR3: CASSFGTGSDEQYF

J: TRBJ2-2
D: TRBD1
V: TRBV4-3
size: .
DNA: TGCGCCAGCAGCCAAGGACTGACAGGGATCACCGGGGAGCTGTTTTTT
CDR3: CASSQGLTGITGELFF

J: TRBJ2-7
D: TRBD1
V: TRBV13
size: .
DNA: TGTGCCAGCAGCTTAGAAGCAGGACAGGGGGCGCGGGACGAGCAGTACTTC
CDR3: CASSLEAGQGARDEQYF

J: TRBJ2-7
D: TRBD2
V: TRBV7-9
size: .
DNA: TGTGCCAGCAGCCAGGGACTACGCTCCTACGAGCAGTACTTC
CDR3: CASSQGLRSYEQYF